This T cell receptor beta chain emerged from a study of cytomegalovirus exposure and HLA in healthy donors. Study-level points and caveats: In a later analysis, V- and J-gene trimming of beta chains associated with a DCLRE1C missense variant, replicated independently.

Germline CDR1 reads SQVTM; CDR2 reads ANQGSEA. V lost 7 bases to trimming and J lost 5 bases; unmatched junction nucleotides: 6. This CDR3 has 12 amino acids. Details on this clone: Its specificity is not known.

The PCR ran on 60 Vbeta and 13 Jbeta primers. Produced via immunoSEQ multiplex PCR; TCRdb's table is partial and in-frame only. The table includes about 110,000 clones, 69% detected once. The receptor was isolated from a woman aged 70-85 years in good health and CMV-seropositive. The rearrangement links TRBV29-1 to TRBJ2-3, with 7 nucleotides matching TRBD1. The sequencing sample was made of PBMCs. The CDR3 DNA follows: TGCAGCGGTGGACAGGAAGGAGATACGCAGTATTTT. Its protein product is CSGGQEGDTQYF.